The 23 T cell receptor beta chains in this list originate from one sample, sequenced in a study of T cell responses to AZD1222 COVID-19 vaccine. Measured with immunoSEQ multiplex PCR; TCRdb has only the in-frame clones, and not every one. This sample carries under 60,000 clones, around 80% of them seen once, and the ten largest clones take roughly a tenth. The starting material was peripheral blood, obtained on day 0 of AZD1222 vaccination. All receptors come from an adult in good health.

The chain is built from TRBV7-8 and TRBJ2-6; 7 bases align to TRBD1. Germline V lookup: CDR1 SGHVS, CDR2 FQNEAQ. CDR3 length: 19 amino acids. Germline trimming cut 3 bases from V and 0 bases from J; bases unmatched to any gene: 11. CDR3 sequence: CASSFPRDSILSGANVLTF. The CDR3 DNA sequence: TGTGCCAGCAGCTTTCCACGGGACAGCATTCTCTCTGGGGCCAACGTCCTGACTTTC.

This chain connects TRBV29-1 to TRBJ2-7; D may be TRBD2 (5 bases). In germline, CDR1 is SQVTM, CDR2 ANQGSEA. V was pared by 4 bases and J by 5 bases, with 9 bases between. CDR3 length: 11 amino acids. The DNA for the CDR3 is TGCAGCGTTGGCGGGTGGGACGAGCAGTACTTC. This sequence encodes CSVGGWDEQYF.

The CDR3 here is CATSRDPGQVHNQPQHF. CDR3 coding DNA: TGTGCCACCAGCAGAGACCCGGGACAGGTCCATAATCAGCCCCAGCATTTT. The chain employs TRBV15 and TRBJ1-5, with 8 bases aligning to TRBD1. CDR1 and CDR2 from the germline V gene are LNHNV and YYDKDF (reference sequence). This CDR3 has 17 amino acids. J was trimmed by 4 bases and V by 0 bases; bases with no gene match: 8. Complete variable domain (other parts from reference TRBV15 and TRBJ1-5): DAMVIQNPRYQVTQFGKPVTLSCSQTLNHNVMYWYQQKSSQAPKLLFHYYDKDFNNEADTPDNFQSRRPNTSFCFLDIRSPGLGDTAMYLCATSRDPGQVHNQPQHFGDGTRLSIL.

This chain connects TRBV6-2 or TRBV6-3 to TRBJ2-2; 13 positions agree with TRBD2. The CDR3 spans 18 residues. Unmatched junction bases numbered 8, after V lost 6 bases and J lost 1 base. Germline V lookup: CDR1 MNHEY, CDR2 SVGEGT. The CDR3 nucleotides read TGTGCCAGCAGCCGGCCTGGACTAGCGGGAGTGAACACCGGGGAGCTGTTTTTT. Its translation is CASSRPGLAGVNTGELFF.

With regard to this clone: At the DNA level, this CDR3 is encoded by other sequences in the same sample as well. J is TRBJ1-1 and V is TRBV11-1; D is unresolved. The CDR3 loop spans 13 amino acids. The ends were cut back, 0 bases at V and 3 bases at J, with 5 bases in the middle. Germline V CDR1 and CDR2: SGHAT, FQDESV (reference sequence). This CDR3 is CASSLARDTEAFF. The CDR3 DNA follows: TGTGCCAGCAGCTTAGCACGGGACACTGAAGCTTTCTTT.

J is TRBJ1-2 and V is TRBV28, with 12 bases matching TRBD1. This CDR3 region has 14 residues. The trim removed 8 bases at V and 8 bases at J, leaving 9 bases unmatched. Germline V lookup: CDR1 MDHEN, CDR2 SYDVKM. The CDR3 sequence is CASGTGTGGRGYTF. The CDR3 DNA is TGTGCCAGCGGAACCGGGACAGGGGGCCGGGGCTACACCTTC.

This sequence joins TRBV28 and TRBJ2-4; D ambiguous. V was pared by 5 bases and J by 0 bases, with 11 bases between. Germline V gene lookup returns CDR1 MDHEN and CDR2 SYDVKM. This CDR3 spans 15 amino acids. CDR3 sequence reads: CASSPQLGAKNIQYF. As DNA, the CDR3 is TGTGCCAGCAGTCCTCAGCTGGGAGCCAAAAACATTCAGTACTTC.

The V call is TRBV29-1, the J call TRBJ2-5; D is ambiguous. Germline lookup yields CDR1 SQVTM and CDR2 ANQGSEA. This CDR3 is built from 12 residues. V lost 4 bases and J lost 3, with 9 bases in between. CDR3 nucleotide sequence: TGCAGCGTTGCGGCCCTTAAAGAGACCCAGTACTTC. Amino acid sequence: CSVAALKETQYF.

V gene TRBV23-1 combines with J gene TRBJ2-7; D is undetermined. TRBV23-1 is flagged as an ORF with uncertain function. The length of the CDR3 is 16 residues. V was trimmed by 0 bases and J by 6 bases, leaving 18 bases between them. CDR3 residues: CASSQSKKDFDLEQYF. Here the CDR3 DNA reads TGCGCCAGCAGTCAATCGAAAAAGGATTTCGATCTCGAGCAGTACTTC.

About this clone: Within the sample, other DNA sequences also encode this same CDR3. The genes are TRBV5-1 and TRBJ1-5, with a possible D match to TRBD1 (5 bases). The CDR3 is 17 amino acids. CDR1 and CDR2 from the germline V gene are SGHRS and YFSETQ. The ends were cut back, 1 base at V and 1 base at J, with 15 bases in the middle. CDR3 nucleotides: TGCGCCAGCAGCTTGCTACCGACGGGGGGGAGCAATCAGCCCCAGCATTTT. It translates to CASSLLPTGGSNQPQHF.

The V gene is TRBV10-2, the J gene TRBJ2-1; 7 nucleotides align to TRBD1. The V segment lost 5 bases and the J segment 7 bases; nucleotides outside the gene matches: 2. Germline CDR1 WSHSY, CDR2 SAAADI. The CDR3 runs 12 residues. CDR3 nucleotide sequence: TGCGCCAGCAGTACAGGGGTGAATGAGCAGTTCTTC. This gives the protein CASSTGVNEQFF.

The gene calls are TRBV19 and TRBJ1-2, with 12 bases matching TRBD1. Trimming took 2 bases from V and 7 from J; bases not matched to a gene: 5. Germline V gene data show CDR1 as LNHDA and CDR2 as SQIVND (reference sequence). The CDR3 is 15 residues long. CDR3: CASSIRDRGRGGYTF. CDR3 nucleotides: TGTGCCAGTAGTATAAGGGACAGGGGGCGCGGTGGCTACACCTTC.

The rearrangement joins TRBV5-6 to TRBJ2-2; possibly TRBD1 for D (5 bases). Trimming removed 9 bases from V and 0 bases from J, with 15 bases in between. The germline V gene has CDR1 SGHDT and CDR2 YYEEEE. The CDR3 sequence is 15 residues long. In nucleotides, the CDR3 is TGTGCCACCCGGTCGGGCAGGGCGAACACCGGGGAGCTGTTTTTT. This codes for CATRSGRANTGELFF.

Here the CDR3 reads CASSVGQGEKLFF. The CDR3 nucleotides read TGTGCCAGCAGCGTAGGACAGGGTGAAAAACTGTTTTTT. The chain couples TRBV9 to TRBJ1-4; 7 positions agree with TRBD1. The junction had 0 bases not matched to a gene; V was cut back by 0 bases and J by 7 bases. This CDR3 spans 13 amino acids. In germline, CDR1 is SGDLS, CDR2 YYNGEE.

V is TRBV19 and J is TRBJ2-1, with unresolved D. With 6 bases removed from V and 11 bases from J, the gap between germline ends came to 11 bases. This CDR3 is built from 11 residues. In germline, CDR1 is LNHDA, CDR2 SQIVND (reference sequence). CDR3 bases: TGTGCCAGTAGATATCGCGCCCAGCAGTTCTTC. Protein product: CASRYRAQQFF.

J is TRBJ1-1 and V is TRBV29-1; D unclear. Germline CDR1 and CDR2: SQVTM and ANQGSEA. The CDR3 covers 11 residues. The V end was cut by 4 bases, the J end by 7 bases, with 10 bases between. CDR3 sequence reads: CSVGQVDEAFF. The CDR3 region has the DNA TGCAGCGTTGGACAAGTTGATGAAGCTTTCTTT.

V usage is TRBV6-2 or TRBV6-3 and J usage is TRBJ1-5; D gene ambiguous. V gave up 3 bases and J gave up 4 bases, with 10 bases separating them. The germline V gene has CDR1 MNHEY and CDR2 SVGEGT. This CDR3 is built from 14 residues. The CDR3 spells CASSYATGNQPQHF. The CDR3 nucleotides are TGTGCCAGCAGTTATGCGACGGGGAATCAGCCCCAGCATTTT.

This chain connects TRBV7-8 to TRBJ1-2, with D tentatively TRBD1 (6 bases). Germline V gene lookup returns CDR1 SGHVS and CDR2 FQNEAQ. The CDR3 is 15 amino acids. V was shortened by 5 bases and J by 2 bases, with 15 bases between the two germline ends. CDR3 nucleotides: TGTGCCAGCAGCCCAGACAGGCTTTCGAACTATGGCTACACCTTC. This sequence encodes CASSPDRLSNYGYTF.

This chain links TRBV7-2 with TRBJ2-7; D possibly corresponds to TRBD1 (5 bases). CDR3 length: 14 residues. With 1 base removed from V and 4 bases from J, the gap between germline ends came to 11 bases. Per germline, CDR1 SGHTA and CDR2 FQGNSA. The DNA for the CDR3 is TGTGCCAGCAGCTTAGGGGGCCTTCAATACGAGCAGTACTTC. Amino acids: CASSLGGLQYEQYF.

This clone was seen only once. CDR3 DNA: TGTGCCAGCAGTAAACAACAATTGGCGGATCAGCCCCAGCATTTT. Amino acid sequence: CASSKQQLADQPQHF. This rearrangement joins TRBV2 to TRBJ1-5; D uncertain. The CDR3 has 15 amino acids. The germline gives CDR1 SNHLY, CDR2 FYNNEI. Trimming removed 5 bases from V and 5 bases from J, with 16 bases in between.

This clone was observed once. The CDR3 DNA reads TGTGCCAGTACAACGACCGGTGGGGGGCTTGGCAATGAGCAGTTCTTC. This codes for CASTTTGGGLGNEQFF. The chain recombines TRBV19 with TRBJ2-1; tentatively, D is TRBD1 or TRBD2 (6 bases each). From germline, CDR1 is LNHDA and CDR2 SQIVND (reference sequence). CDR3 size: 16 residues. Trimming stripped 7 bases from V and 6 bases from J, with 22 bases between.

This clone showed up just a few times. The chain uses TRBV10-1 and TRBJ2-7, with 9 nucleotides matching TRBD2. This CDR3 spans 16 amino acids. After removal of 6 bases from V and 0 bases from J, the junction contained 9 bases not matched to a gene. CDR1 and CDR2 (germline): WNHNN, SYGVQD (reference sequence). The CDR3 sequence is CASSKTTSGSSYEQYF. CDR3 nucleotide sequence: TGCGCCAGCAGCAAGACGACTAGCGGCAGCTCCTACGAGCAGTACTTC.

The V gene is TRBV7-9, the J gene TRBJ1-1, with D possibly being TRBD1 (6 bases). CDR1 and CDR2 (germline): SEHNR, FQNEAQ (reference sequence). Trimming pared 3 bases from V and 6 bases from J, leaving 14 bases between. The CDR3 loop spans 14 amino acids. CDR3 residues: CASSFTGRTSEAFF. CDR3 DNA: TGTGCCAGCAGCTTTACAGGGCGGACCTCTGAAGCTTTCTTT. Full variable domain (missing parts from reference TRBV7-9 and TRBJ1-1): DTGVSQNPRHKITKRGQNVTFRCDPISEHNRLYWYRQTLGQGPEFLTYFQNEAQLEKSRLLSDRFSAERPKGSFSTLEIQRTEQGDSAMYLCASSFTGRTSEAFFGQGTRLTVV.